Listed here is a single T cell receptor (beta chain). In this sample, this clone turned up a few times. No cognate antigen has been identified for it. There are no base qualities to consult, and no much larger clone falls within one base. The entire isolated RNA was reverse transcribed using the High Capacity cDNA Reverse Transcription Kit, and thus expressed TCRB transcripts were sequenced. Deep immunoSEQ sequencing was applied to naive, central memory and regulatory T cell samples, giving an average of around 4 million total reads per sample. Sorted cells were lysed in RLT buffer, and RNA was extracted using DNase-treated RNeasy Micro or Mini kits according to cell number. To prevent cross-contamination, each cell subset was processed individually, whereas patient and healthy donor samples were processed jointly. TCRB sequences were amplified from cDNA with the immunoSEQ multiplex PCR, producing 87-bp fragments spanning the CDR3 region. The amplicons were sequenced using the Illumina HiSeq platform. The original methods were these. Synthetic template baselines were used to correct PCR bias computationally, reads within Hamming distance 2 were collapsed, and singletons that could not be merged were discarded. Reads were aligned against IMGT so that V, D and J genes, CDR3 length and insertions or deletions at six rearrangement sites could be assigned. Clonotype counts were normalized to sorted cell number within each subset before computing true diversity and Gini coefficients with the tcR R package. Repertoire sharing was quantified using the overlap coefficient calculated on TCRB nucleotide sequences. Out-of-frame TCRB sequences from naive cells were analyzed as a proxy for the pre-selection repertoire. The source is immuneACCESS, and TCRdb retained only in-frame sequences with V and J called. Part of the clones is not carried over; for the studies checked, unresolved V genes explain less than half of this, and the remainder is unexplained. That table supplies the V and J calls and clone size; D and trimming were determined from the DNA. The sample table holds over 500,000 clones, of which around 15% were seen once. The ten most abundant clones make up 0.09% to 0.095% of the sample.

These data come from a study of beta chain features in type 1 diabetes (dated by TCRdb to the late 2010s). About the investigation overall: Patients and healthy donors did not differ in mean age, gender distribution, total cell number or subset yield. A total of roughly 100 million sorted cells were examined across all samples, and the number of cells per subset was strongly correlated with RNA yield. Naive and central memory subsets were obtained from all 30 or so donors, but regulatory and stem cell-like memory subsets were isolated from only 8 patients and roughly 8 healthy donors. In the study, recently diagnosed type 1 diabetes patients and matched healthy donors were compared on the TCRB repertoires of their sorted circulating CD4+ T cell subsets. The investigation overall reported the following: PCR might favor shorter templates, but patient and control samples were amplified and corrected together, so any skew would affect both groups equally. A moderate but significant shortening of TCRB CDR3 length was observed in type 1 diabetes patients in all four CD4+ subsets. Because cDNA rather than genomic DNA was sequenced, highly expressing activated cells could have been over-represented, although no difference in activation and CD3 levels was found between groups. Patients with type 1 diabetes made fewer insertions and deleted more nucleotides at VDJ recombination sites, implying thymic rearrangement abnormalities. Because small numbers of individuals were included in the HLA sub-analyses, any influence of HLA type on TCRB rearrangement was left unresolved. The naive, central memory and regulatory TCRB repertoires appeared to resemble one another more closely among patients than among healthy donors.

The CDR3 runs 13 amino acids, cysteine and phenylalanine included. Only the CDR3 DNA is retained, 39 bases long and in frame from the first base. From a lookup of the germline V gene, CDR1 and CDR2 are MNHNS and SASEGT. Trimming removed 6 bases from V and 3 bases from J; the gene matches leave 2 bases unexplained. Each donor gave one peripheral blood draw, about 110 mL on average, collected into heparinised tubes. Using a panel that included CD45RO, CCR7, CD25, CD127, CD95 and CD27, naive, central memory, regulatory and stem cell-like memory CD4+ T cells were sorted on a BD FACSAria II. Every sorted population had a purity above 95%. PBMCs were isolated immediately by Lymphoprep density gradient centrifugation and stained directly without culture. To minimize batch effects, samples were stained and sorted in pairs, one healthy donor with one patient per experiment.

Recombination linked TRBV6-1 to TRBJ2-3, and 8 junction bases match TRBD2. This sequence was found in a man younger than 30 in good health. Sequencing used naive CD4+ T cells from blood. Sample cell subset or site, as interpreted from the label and publication: true naive CD4+ T cells. The base sequence is TGTGCCAGCAGGGGCGGGGGGACAGATACGCAGTATTTT. This sequence encodes CASRGGGTDTQYF.